The 3 T cell receptor beta chains below were found in one sample sequenced in a study of blood T cell repertoires in COVID-19. TCRdb's copy holds only in-frame clones and misses some; the assay was immunoSEQ multiplex PCR. Of roughly 100,000 clones detected, around nine tenths appear once; the ten largest clones hold about 5%. Sample: peripheral blood. These TCRs come from a woman of 80 years or more with active COVID-19.

The CDR3 DNA reads as TGCGCCAGCAGGGTCCGCCAGAGCACAGATACGCAGTATTTT. Protein sequence: CASRVRQSTDTQYF. The rearrangement uses TRBV5-1 and TRBJ2-3, with D unclear. There are 14 residues in the CDR3. The V gene lost 5 bases and the J gene lost 0 bases, with 10 bases spanning the gap. The germline V gene encodes CDR1 SGHRS and CDR2 YFSETQ.

The V and J genes are TRBV11-2 and TRBJ2-7, with a weak D call TRBD1 (5 bases). The ends were cut back, 2 bases at V and 5 bases at J, with 16 bases in the middle. The CDR3 runs to 15 residues. The germline gives CDR1 SGHAT, CDR2 FQNNGV. As DNA, the CDR3 is TGTGCCAGCAGCTTATCCAGGGAACGAGGCCACGAGCAGTACTTC. It codes for CASSLSRERGHEQYF. The complete variable domain, with remaining parts taken from reference TRBV11-2 and TRBJ2-7, reads EAGVAQSPRYKIIEKRQSVAFWCNPISGHATLYWYQQILGQGPKLLIQFQNNGVVDDSQLPKDRFSAERLKGVDSTLKIQPAKLEDSAVYLCASSLSRERGHEQYFGPGTRLTVT.

This chain connects TRBV28 to TRBJ2-7; 7 bases are shared with TRBD1. The CDR3 length is 15 residues. Germline V lookup: CDR1 MDHEN, CDR2 SYDVKM. V lost 5 bases, J lost 3 bases, and 10 bases stayed unmatched. CDR3 sequence reads: CASSPHGTAIYEQYF. The CDR3 DNA reads as TGTGCCAGCAGTCCTCATGGGACAGCCATCTACGAGCAGTACTTC.